This T cell receptor (beta chain) was sequenced for a study of blood T cell repertoires in COVID-19. For the study at large: Samples taken during acute and convalescent COVID-19 were collected in the United States, Italy and Spain. T cells, B-cell-depleted T cells, or PBMCs supplied cDNA or gDNA.

Between the trimmed V and J ends, which lost 0 bases and 3 bases, there was a span of 12 bases. The germline V gene has CDR1 SQVTM and CDR2 ANQGSEA. CDR3 length: 14 residues. Authors' processing steps: Reference gene primer amplification gave nucleated cell count estimates. Assay used: immunoSEQ multiplex PCR; TCRdb lists only in-frame clones, some missing. That table furnishes V, J and clone size, whereas the DNA furnished D and trimming. This sample has over 400,000 clones, with roughly nine tenths found just once. The sequencing input was peripheral blood. The V and J genes are TRBV29-1 and TRBJ2-7, with D possibly being TRBD2 (5 bases). This TCR derives from a woman aged 45 to 65 with COVID-19, enrolled during active disease. For the CDR3, the DNA is TGCAGCGTTGAAGATCCTGGACTTATCTACGAGCAGTACTTC. Its protein product is CSVEDPGLIYEQYF.